Below, one T cell receptor (beta chain) is given with its context. The antigen remains undetermined. Both 60 Vbeta primers and 13 Jbeta primers went into the PCR. How the authors handled the data: It was a later analysis that counted 79 million or so unique TCR beta chains, of which some 9.9 million were shared. Measured with immunoSEQ multiplex PCR; TCRdb has only the in-frame clones, and not every one. The V and J calls and the clone size are those of that table, but D and trimming were determined from the DNA. Of about 190,000 clones in the sample, more than 75% were seen once. The V segment lost 1 base and the J segment 0 bases; nucleotides outside the gene matches: 8. Germline lookup yields CDR1 SGHRS and CDR2 YFSETQ. This CDR3 contains 18 residues. The data are from a study of cytomegalovirus exposure and HLA in healthy donors. Notes on the study in general: Per a prior analysis, the majority of TCR beta V segments were productive roughly 90% or roughly 30% of the time. For most TCR sequences rarity was the rule, although some public TCRs occurred in many donors.

Donors sampled were nominally healthy, though unrecorded immune exposures were likely. The sequenced material came from PBMCs. This sequence joins TRBV5-1 and TRBJ2-1, with 9 bases fitting TRBD2. The source is a young woman in good health and CMV-seronegative. Here the CDR3 reads CASSLRSGGPSSYNEQFF. CDR3 nucleotides: TGCGCCAGCAGCTTGAGGAGCGGGGGGCCTAGCTCCTACAATGAGCAGTTCTTC.